The 29 T cell receptor beta chains given below trace back to one sample, sequenced in a study of T cells in Graves' hyperthyroidism and ophthalmopathy. The TCR beta CDR3 regions underwent amplification using RNA transcripts as the source. The primer set for the first-round RT-PCR of the TCR CDR3 was HTBI. TCRdb passed the multiplex PCR reads through MiXCR, listing each CDR3 protein once. Among roughly 290,000 distinct CDR3 sequences, approximately 13% were seen once, and the ten largest hold 7.9%. Sequencing was done on a sample of blood. All receptors derive from a woman in her 40s with Graves' hyperthyroidism.

In this sample, this clonotype turned up many times. V is TRBV29-1 and J is TRBJ2-1; 10 bases match TRBD2. Per the germline V gene, CDR1 is SQVTM and CDR2 is ANQGSEA. After removal of 1 base from V and 8 bases from J, the junction contained 8 bases not matched to a gene. This CDR3 region has 15 residues. The CDR3 is CSVEGTSGHRDEQFF. CDR3 nucleotide sequence: TGCAGCGTTGAAGGGACTAGCGGACATAGGGATGAGCAGTTCTTC.

This clonotype was detected only a few times. The chain employs TRBV11-2 and TRBJ2-7; D perhaps matches TRBD1 (5 bases). Germline CDR1 is SGHAT and CDR2 is FQNNGV. The CDR3 length is 12 residues. The V and J ends lost 5 bases and 7 bases respectively, with 12 bases between them. The CDR3 here is CASSEFQGEQYF. The DNA for the CDR3 is TGTGCCAGCAGCGAGTTTCAGGGAGAGCAGTACTTC. Filled out from reference TRBV11-2 and TRBJ2-7, the complete variable domain reads EAGVAQSPRYKIIEKRQSVAFWCNPISGHATLYWYQQILGQGPKLLIQFQNNGVVDDSQLPKDRFSAERLKGVDSTLKIQPAKLEDSAVYLCASSEFQGEQYFGPGTRLTVT.

A remark on this clonotype: Being one base from a much bigger clone, this may be a read error. The V gene is TRBV3-1, the J gene TRBJ2-7, with TRBD1 matching over 8 bases. The CDR3 sequence is 14 residues long. CDR1 and CDR2 (germline): LGHDT, YNNKEL (reference sequence). The CDR3 reads CVSSPGQGRDEQYF. CDR3 sequence (DNA): TGTGTCAGCAGCCCAGGACAGGGTAGGGACGAGCAGTACTTC.

This clonotype appeared many times. This rearrangement joins TRBV7-9 to TRBJ2-5; 8 bases are shared with TRBD1. With 8 bases clipped from V and 1 base from J, the junction kept 12 bases outside the gene matches. This CDR3 is 16 amino acids long. From germline, CDR1 is SEHNR and CDR2 FQNEAQ (reference sequence). CDR3 in amino acids: CASGIGQGAIQETQYF. CDR3 DNA sequence: TGTGCCAGCGGAATAGGGCAGGGGGCGATCCAAGAGACCCAGTACTTC.

This clonotype was picked up many times. CDR3 sequence reads: CATSRDEGFMNTEAFF. CDR3 sequence (DNA): TGTGCCACCAGCAGAGATGAAGGATTCATGAACACTGAAGCTTTCTTT. The chain is built from TRBV15 and TRBJ1-1, with D unclear. The germline V gene has CDR1 LNHNV and CDR2 YYDKDF (reference sequence). The CDR3 contains 16 residues. V dropped 0 bases and J dropped 0 bases, with 11 bases sitting between them.

Ten or more counts support this clonotype. This chain joins TRBV12-3 or TRBV12-4 and TRBJ2-3, with 9 bases aligning to TRBD2. The CDR3 sequence is 16 residues long. V shed 6 bases, J shed 3 bases, and the junction held 10 bases outside the gene matches. In DNA, the CDR3 is TGTGCCAGCAGCCCCTCGACCGCGGGAGGGACAGATACGCAGTATTTT. It translates to CASSPSTAGGTDTQYF.

This clonotype was detected many times. The chain has TRBV3-1 and TRBJ2-1; 8 bases match TRBD2. The CDR3 consists of 15 residues. V lost 0 bases, J lost 11 bases, and 9 bases stayed unmatched. Germline lookup yields CDR1 LGHDT and CDR2 YNNKEL (reference sequence). CDR3 sequence: CASSQEWGLGPKQFF. In DNA form, the CDR3 reads TGTGCCAGCAGCCAAGAATGGGGACTAGGACCCAAGCAGTTCTTC.

The V and J genes are TRBV2 and TRBJ1-2; 9 positions match TRBD1. With V trimmed by 7 bases and J by 8 bases, 14 bases remained unmatched. CDR1 is SNHLY and CDR2 is FYNNEI in the germline V gene. The CDR3 has 15 residues. This chain's CDR3 is CASTVAGTGTGGYTF. In DNA, the CDR3 is TGTGCCAGCACTGTGGCAGGGACAGGGACGGGAGGCTACACCTTC.

This clonotype occurred many times. V usage is TRBV7-8 and J usage is TRBJ2-1; 11 bases align to TRBD2. The trim removed 2 bases at V and 0 bases at J, leaving 9 bases unmatched. Germline-derived CDR1 and CDR2 are SGHVS and FQNEAQ. The CDR3 totals 19 residues. The CDR3 DNA follows: TGTGCCAGCAGCTTAACTTCGGGACTAGCGGTTAGCTCCTACAATGAGCAGTTCTTC. Protein sequence: CASSLTSGLAVSSYNEQFF. Full variable domain (remainder filled in from reference TRBV7-8 and TRBJ2-1): GAGVSQSPRYKVAKRGQDVALRCDPISGHVSLFWYQQALGQGPEFLTYFQNEAQLDKSGLPSDRFFAERPEGSVSTLKIQRTQQEDSAVYLCASSLTSGLAVSSYNEQFFGPGTRLTVL.

This clonotype was seen many times. The chain uses TRBV24-1 and TRBJ2-7; D might be TRBD2 (5 bases). Trimming took 3 bases from V and 2 from J, leaving 13 bases between them. The CDR3 spans 15 residues. Germline values: CDR1 KGHDR, CDR2 SFDVKD. CDR3 sequence (DNA): TGTGCCACCAGTGATCCCCGGACTGCTGCCTACGAGCAGTACTTC. Translation gives CATSDPRTAAYEQYF.

There are many counts of this clonotype. The rearrangement uses TRBV7-9 and TRBJ1-2; no firm D call. This CDR3 is built from 12 residues. In germline, CDR1 is SEHNR, CDR2 FQNEAQ (reference sequence). V gave up 7 bases and J gave up 8 bases, with 14 bases separating them. Here the CDR3 DNA reads TGTGCCAGCACCACACCCCAAAAGGGCTACACCTTC. This codes for CASTTPQKGYTF.

There are many counts of this clonotype. V gene TRBV28 combines with J gene TRBJ2-5; D possibly matches TRBD1 or TRBD2 (6 bases each). The CDR3 runs to 15 residues. Germline V gives CDR1 MDHEN, CDR2 SYDVKM. The V and J ends lost 4 bases and 5 bases respectively, with 17 bases between them. The DNA of the CDR3 is TGTGCCAGCAGTTCCCCAGGGGCTCGGGGGGAGACCCAGTACTTC. It translates to CASSSPGARGETQYF.

This chain links TRBV5-1 with TRBJ2-2, with no clear D. The germline V gene has CDR1 SGHRS and CDR2 YFSETQ. V lost 2 bases to trimming and J lost 5 bases, with 7 bases between them. The CDR3 sequence is 13 residues long. The CDR3 bases are TGCGCCAGCAGCTTTAGCCTAACCGGGGAGCTGTTTTTT. Its translation is CASSFSLTGELFF.

Only a few counts were recorded for this clonotype. The rearrangement links TRBV6-2 or TRBV6-3 to TRBJ2-2; D not resolved. This CDR3 is built from 15 residues. Trimming cost V 6 bases and J 0 bases, with 11 bases left between them. Looked up from germline, CDR1 is MNHEY and CDR2 is SVGEGT. CDR3 sequence: CASSDGRTNTGELFF. CDR3 coding DNA: TGTGCCAGCAGCGACGGACGAACGAACACCGGGGAGCTGTTTTTT.

J is TRBJ2-3 and V is TRBV5-1, with 9 bases fitting TRBD1. CDR3 length equals 17 residues. Losses at the gene ends were 2 bases for V and 1 base for J; bases not matched to a gene: 8. Germline V gives CDR1 SGHRS, CDR2 YFSETQ. The CDR3 DNA reads TGCGCCAGCAGCTTCCAACAACGGACAGGGGGCACAGATACGCAGTATTTT. Amino acids: CASSFQQRTGGTDTQYF.

This clonotype showed up many times. The chain employs TRBV20-1 and TRBJ2-7; 11 bases agree with TRBD2. V was pared by 5 bases and J by 6 bases, with 12 bases of the junction left unmatched. Germline lookup yields CDR1 DFQATT and CDR2 SNEGSKA (reference sequence). The CDR3 contains 15 residues. CDR3 loop: CSAGTTSGSLGEQYF. Written as DNA, the CDR3 is TGCAGTGCTGGGACCACTAGCGGGAGTCTCGGCGAGCAGTACTTC.

Many counts were recorded for this clonotype. The chain carries TRBV20-1 and TRBJ2-1, with 7 positions matching TRBD2. Germline assignment: CDR1 DFQATT and CDR2 SNEGSKA (reference sequence). The length of the CDR3 is 15 residues. Trimming cost V 2 bases and J 7 bases; bases outside gene matches: 11. Here the CDR3 reads CSARPRGDVGNEQFF. CDR3 sequence (DNA): TGCAGTGCTAGACCTCGGGGGGATGTGGGAAATGAGCAGTTCTTC.

The chain recombines TRBV4-2 with TRBJ1-2, with D uncertain. The germline V gene has CDR1 LGHNA and CDR2 YNFKEQ. This CDR3 contains 14 residues. The ends were cut back, 6 bases at V and 0 bases at J, with 11 bases in the middle. The CDR3 DNA reads TGTGCCAGCAGACAGACACGAGCTAACTATGGCTACACCTTC. Translation: CASRQTRANYGYTF.

Ten or more counts support this clonotype. The gene calls are TRBV12-3 or TRBV12-4 and TRBJ2-7; D gene uncertain. The CDR3 totals 12 residues. V was pared by 3 bases and J by 5 bases, with 8 bases between. In nucleotides, the CDR3 is TGTGCCAGCAGTTTTAGCTTCGACGAGCAGTACTTC. Its translation is CASSFSFDEQYF.

The rearrangement uses TRBV6-5 and TRBJ2-4, with a possible D match to TRBD2 (6 bases). CDR3 length equals 15 residues. V was trimmed by 2 bases and J by 5 bases, leaving 13 bases between them. Germline CDR1 reads MNHEY; CDR2 reads SVGAGI. The CDR3 nucleotides read TGTGCCAGCAGTTACGGCGTTAGCGGAGAAAACATTCAGTACTTC. Translation gives CASSYGVSGENIQYF.

In this sample, this clonotype turned up many times. This chain uses TRBV7-8 with TRBJ2-7; 10 nucleotides agree with TRBD2. The trim removed 5 bases at V and 0 bases at J, leaving 10 bases unmatched. Germline assignment: CDR1 SGHVS and CDR2 FQNEAQ. This CDR3 region has 17 residues. CDR3 region: CASSRRAPSGSSYEQYF. The CDR3 DNA follows: TGTGCCAGCAGCCGCCGAGCCCCTAGCGGGAGCTCCTACGAGCAGTACTTC.

The chain couples TRBV18 to TRBJ1-4; 7 bases align to TRBD1. The CDR3 runs 15 residues. Looked up from germline, CDR1 is KGHSH and CDR2 is LQKENI. The V segment lost 0 bases and the J segment 4 bases; nucleotides outside the gene matches: 2. CDR3 in amino acids: CASSPPGTVNEKLFF. The DNA for the CDR3 is TGTGCCAGCTCACCACCGGGGACAGTTAATGAAAAACTGTTTTTT.

This clonotype was seen repeatedly, ten times or more. J is TRBJ1-1 and V is TRBV28; a weak D match, TRBD1 (5 bases). V lost 3 bases, J lost 3 bases, and 11 bases lay in between. Germline lookup yields CDR1 MDHEN and CDR2 SYDVKM. The CDR3 contains 14 residues. CDR3 nucleotide sequence: TGTGCCAGCAGTTTCCGGGGGAGAGACACTGAAGCTTTCTTT. Translated: CASSFRGRDTEAFF.

V usage is TRBV28 and J usage is TRBJ1-5; the D gene is possibly TRBD1 (6 bases). The CDR3 has 15 residues. The V gene lost 6 bases and the J gene lost 4 bases, with 16 bases spanning the gap. Per germline, CDR1 MDHEN and CDR2 SYDVKM. CDR3 residues: CASSHEGVRNQPQHF. CDR3 nucleotides: TGTGCCAGCAGCCATGAGGGGGTTCGGAATCAGCCCCAGCATTTT. Combining the CDR3 with reference TRBV28 and TRBJ1-5 gives the whole variable domain DVKVTQSSRYLVKRTGEKVFLECVQDMDHENMFWYRQDPGLGLRLIYFSYDVKMKEKGDIPEGYSVSREKKERFSLILESASTNQTSMYLCASSHEGVRNQPQHFGDGTRLSIL.

V gene TRBV19 combines with J gene TRBJ2-7, with 7 bases that match TRBD1. The CDR3 is 15 amino acids. The germline gives CDR1 LNHDA, CDR2 SQIVND (reference sequence). J was trimmed by 1 base and V by 2 bases; bases with no gene match: 5. The CDR3 coding sequence is TGTGCCAGTAGTATAAAAGGGGGCGGTTCCTACGAGCAGTACTTC. This codes for CASSIKGGGSYEQYF.

Ten or more counts support this clonotype. The CDR3 region has the DNA TGTGCCAGCAGCACCACGGGGACAGCAAATCAGCCCCAGCATTTT. As protein: CASSTTGTANQPQHF. The chain combines TRBV7-2 with TRBJ1-5; 7 bases are a match to TRBD1. V lost 5 bases and J lost 4; bases outside the gene matches: 8. CDR1 and CDR2 from the germline V gene are SGHTA and FQGNSA. The length of the CDR3 is 15 residues.

V is TRBV5-5 and J is TRBJ1-1; 10 nucleotides match TRBD1. CDR1 and CDR2 (germline): SGHKS, YYEKEE (reference sequence). V lost 0 bases and J lost 11; bases outside the gene matches: 7. The CDR3 is 14 residues long. CDR3 sequence (DNA): TGTGCCAGCAGCTTGGGGTGGGGACAGGGGCAGGCTTTCTTT. Residues: CASSLGWGQGQAFF.

This clonotype was seen only a few times. The V call is TRBV19, the J call TRBJ2-2; D is ambiguous. CDR3 length: 13 amino acids. Germline CDR1 and CDR2: LNHDA and SQIVND (reference sequence). The ends were cut back, 5 bases at V and 3 bases at J, with 7 bases in the middle. The CDR3 sequence: CASSRWDTGELFF. The CDR3 nucleotides read TGTGCCAGTAGTCGATGGGACACCGGGGAGCTGTTTTTT.

The table lists this clonotype with many counts. The chain combines TRBV2 with TRBJ2-1, with unresolved D. Trimming took off 3 bases at V and 7 bases at J, with 7 bases between the two ends. The germline CDR1 and CDR2 sequences are SNHLY and FYNNEI. This CDR3 region has 12 residues. The CDR3 loop is CASSDDLNEQFF. CDR3 nucleotide sequence: TGTGCCAGCAGTGATGACTTGAATGAGCAGTTCTTC.